The 27 T cell receptor beta chains given below trace back to one sample, sequenced in a study of blood T cell repertoires in COVID-19. Assay used: immunoSEQ multiplex PCR; TCRdb lists only in-frame clones, some missing. The data contain hundreds of thousands of clones, 70% to 90% of them seen just once; the ten biggest clones take up roughly 8.3%. The sequencing input was peripheral blood. These receptors all come from a woman in her 50s with COVID-19, enrolled during active disease.

The chain links TRBV30 to TRBJ1-2, with TRBD1 as a possible D gene (5 bases). V gave up 3 bases and J gave up 9 bases, with 14 bases separating them. The germline V gene encodes CDR1 GTSNPN and CDR2 SVGIG (reference sequence). The CDR3 loop spans 12 amino acids. The CDR3 nucleotides are TGTGCCTGGAGAAAACAGGCTTTCCGCTACACCTTC. Encoded protein: CAWRKQAFRYTF.

The chain carries TRBV30 and TRBJ2-5; no clear D gene. Germline V gene sequence: CDR1 GTSNPN, CDR2 SVGIG (reference sequence). There are 13 residues in the CDR3. With 4 bases removed from V and 3 bases from J, the gap between germline ends came to 12 bases. CDR3 sequence reads: CAWNPAPEETQYF. CDR3 coding DNA: TGTGCCTGGAACCCAGCGCCCGAAGAGACCCAGTACTTC.

The V and J genes are TRBV27 and TRBJ1-2; no firm D call. V was pared by 4 bases and J by 1 base, with 10 bases between. Germline values: CDR1 MNHEY, CDR2 SMNVEV (reference sequence). This CDR3 has 14 amino acids. The CDR3 loop is CASSSSQNNYGYTF. The CDR3 coding sequence is TGTGCCAGCAGTTCCTCACAGAATAACTATGGCTACACCTTC.

The chain employs TRBV6-5 and TRBJ1-1; D is possibly TRBD1 (6 bases). Looked up from germline, CDR1 is MNHEY and CDR2 is SVGAGI. Trimming left V 6 bases short and J 1 base short, with 12 bases between. The CDR3 covers 14 residues. Here the CDR3 DNA reads TGTGCCAGCAGGGGTTGGGACACGAACACTGAAGCTTTCTTT. It codes for CASRGWDTNTEAFF.

The chain uses TRBV28 and TRBJ1-4, with D possibly being TRBD1 (5 bases). Germline CDR1 and CDR2: MDHEN and SYDVKM. CDR3 length: 14 amino acids. V lost 0 bases to trimming and J lost 8 bases, with 10 bases between them. The CDR3 DNA sequence: TGTGCCAGCAGTTTATGGGGGGGGTACGAAAAACTGTTTTTT. It translates to CASSLWGGYEKLFF.

The chain uses TRBV9 and TRBJ1-4, with 7 bases identical to TRBD1. The CDR3 extends over 15 amino acids. Trimming took 0 bases from V and 3 from J; bases not matched to a gene: 2. The germline V gene encodes CDR1 SGDLS and CDR2 YYNGEE. CDR3 amino acids: CASSVEGTANEKLFF. The CDR3 DNA follows: TGTGCCAGCAGCGTAGAGGGGACAGCTAATGAAAAACTGTTTTTT.

CDR3 coding DNA: TGCGCCAGCAGCCATGTGAGAGGGGGCCAGGGTGGAAACACCATATATTTT. This translates into CASSHVRGGQGGNTIYF. The rearrangement uses TRBV4-1 and TRBJ1-3, with 7 bases matching TRBD1. This CDR3 contains 17 residues. Germline trimming cut 3 bases from V and 3 bases from J; bases unmatched to any gene: 11. Germline values: CDR1 MGHRA, CDR2 YSYEKL.

As DNA, the CDR3 is TGCGCCAGCAGCCCGACAGGGGACGAGCAGTACTTC. Translation gives CASSPTGDEQYF. The chain carries TRBV10-1 and TRBJ2-7, with 8 nucleotides matching TRBD1. Trimming took 6 bases from V and 5 from J; bases not matched to a gene: 3. Germline V gives CDR1 WNHNN, CDR2 SYGVQD (reference sequence). This CDR3 has 12 residues.

The gene calls are TRBV5-1 and TRBJ1-5, with D possibly TRBD1 on 6 matching bases. The germline gives CDR1 SGHRS, CDR2 YFSETQ. The V end was cut by 0 bases, the J end by 7 bases, with 20 bases between. The CDR3 covers 17 residues. CDR3 sequence: CASSLEPPNRVRQPQHF. Written as DNA, the CDR3 is TGCGCCAGCAGCTTGGAACCCCCAAACAGGGTAAGGCAGCCCCAGCATTTT.

The chain recombines TRBV30 with TRBJ2-7; 7 nucleotides match TRBD1. CDR1 and CDR2 from the germline V gene are GTSNPN and SVGIG (reference sequence). V gave up 4 bases and J gave up 2 bases; unmatched junction bases: 11. The CDR3 has 15 residues. The CDR3 region is CAWIANRGPPYEQYF. In DNA form, the CDR3 reads TGTGCCTGGATCGCCAATAGGGGGCCCCCCTACGAGCAGTACTTC.

The chain uses TRBV29-1 and TRBJ2-1, with D perhaps TRBD2 (6 bases). The V gene's germline CDR1 is SQVTM and CDR2 ANQGSEA. The CDR3 length is 13 residues. V was clipped by 4 bases and J by 7 bases, with 14 bases between them. The CDR3 spells CSVGRLVLNEQFF. CDR3 bases: TGCAGCGTTGGGAGACTAGTATTAAATGAGCAGTTCTTC.

The genes are TRBV28 and TRBJ1-4; 7 bases map to TRBD1. In germline, CDR1 is MDHEN, CDR2 SYDVKM. The CDR3 runs to 15 residues. The J segment lost 6 bases and the V segment lost 5 bases, leaving 9 bases of the junction unmatched. The CDR3 region has the DNA TGTGCCAGCAGTCGTGCAGGGGGGCAGGATGAAAAACTGTTTTTT. Translation: CASSRAGGQDEKLFF.

Note on this clone: The same CDR3 arises from other DNA sequences in this sample as well. The chain carries TRBV30 and TRBJ2-7, with unresolved D. Germline CDR1 GTSNPN, CDR2 SVGIG (reference sequence). This CDR3 comprises 13 residues. The V and J ends lost 0 bases and 1 base respectively, with 7 bases between them. The CDR3 loop is CAWSVGGSYEQYF. CDR3 nucleotide sequence: TGTGCCTGGAGTGTAGGCGGTTCCTACGAGCAGTACTTC. Filled out from reference TRBV30 and TRBJ2-7, the complete variable domain reads SQTIHQWPATLVQPVGSPLSLECTVEGTSNPNLYWYRQAAGRGLQLLFYSVGIGQISSEVPQNLSASRPQDRQFILSSKKLLLSDSGFYLCAWSVGGSYEQYFGPGTRLTVT.

The V and J genes are TRBV19 and TRBJ1-1, with D possibly matching TRBD1 (5 bases). With 11 bases removed from V and 6 bases from J, the gap between germline ends came to 13 bases. The CDR3 consists of 11 residues. Per the germline V gene, CDR1 is LNHDA and CDR2 is SQIVND (reference sequence). CDR3 in amino acids: CASGEGAEAFF. The CDR3 DNA reads as TGTGCCTCGGGGGAAGGGGCTGAAGCTTTCTTT.

V and J are TRBV30 and TRBJ1-1, with D possibly matching TRBD1 (6 bases). The CDR3 totals 15 residues. The germline CDR1 and CDR2 sequences are GTSNPN and SVGIG (reference sequence). Deletions cut 4 bases from V and 3 bases from J, with 18 bases between. The CDR3 DNA follows: TGTGCCTGGATTACAAAGGCAGGGGCTGACACTGAAGCTTTCTTT. Its protein product is CAWITKAGADTEAFF.

This chain uses TRBV27 with TRBJ1-6; D ambiguous. V was trimmed by 6 bases and J by 9 bases, leaving 9 bases between them. The CDR3 is made up of 12 amino acids. Germline-derived CDR1 and CDR2 are MNHEY and SMNVEV (reference sequence). The chain's CDR3 is CASRPPGSPLHF. As DNA, the CDR3 is TGTGCCAGCAGACCGCCGGGTTCACCCCTCCACTTT.

This clone has a single count. This sequence may be a read error, since a much larger clone differs from it by one base. The chain carries TRBV13 and TRBJ1-2; no clear D gene. CDR3 length: 12 amino acids. Germline loops: CDR1 PRHDT, CDR2 FYEKMQ (reference sequence). Trimming stripped 0 bases from V and 7 bases from J, with 6 bases between. The CDR3 DNA is TGTGCCAGCAGCTTAGGGGAGGGTGGCTACACCTTC. Translation: CASSLGEGGYTF.

J is TRBJ1-5 and V is TRBV19; D is undetermined. CDR3 length equals 14 residues. Deletions cut 1 base from V and 9 bases from J, with 13 bases between. CDR1 is LNHDA, CDR2 SQIVND, per germline (reference sequence). CDR3 amino acids: CASSIGHNRRPQHF. Written as DNA, the CDR3 is TGTGCCAGTAGTATAGGGCATAACCGTCGGCCCCAGCATTTT.

This sequence joins TRBV30 and TRBJ1-3; D is ambiguous. The CDR3 consists of 14 residues. Trimming took 4 bases from V and 7 from J, leaving 17 bases between them. Germline values: CDR1 GTSNPN, CDR2 SVGIG (reference sequence). CDR3 sequence reads: CAWMRIGAKNTIYF. The CDR3 region has the DNA TGTGCCTGGATGAGGATAGGAGCTAAGAACACCATATATTTT.

The J gene is TRBJ2-1, the V gene TRBV9, with 9 bases fitting TRBD1. J was trimmed by 2 bases and V by 0 bases; bases with no gene match: 3. Germline V lookup: CDR1 SGDLS, CDR2 YYNGEE. This CDR3 is built from 16 residues. This chain's CDR3 is CASSVGGQGAYNEQFF. The DNA of the CDR3 is TGTGCCAGCAGCGTAGGGGGACAGGGTGCCTACAATGAGCAGTTCTTC.

There are a few counts of this clone. The chain recombines TRBV7-9 with TRBJ2-3; 11 positions match TRBD2. Germline V gene sequence: CDR1 SEHNR, CDR2 FQNEAQ (reference sequence). The CDR3 is made up of 16 amino acids. The trim removed 5 bases at V and 2 bases at J, leaving 6 bases unmatched. The chain's CDR3 is CASSPTSGGITDTQYF. The DNA of the CDR3 is TGTGCCAGCAGCCCCACTAGCGGGGGTATCACAGATACGCAGTATTTT. Filled out from reference TRBV7-9 and TRBJ2-3, the complete variable domain reads DTGVSQNPRHKITKRGQNVTFRCDPISEHNRLYWYRQTLGQGPEFLTYFQNEAQLEKSRLLSDRFSAERPKGSFSTLEIQRTEQGDSAMYLCASSPTSGGITDTQYFGPGTRLTVL.

This chain connects TRBV11-2 to TRBJ1-6; 8 bases line up with TRBD1. Trimming removed 3 bases from V and 8 bases from J; junction bases left unmatched: 6. In germline, CDR1 is SGHAT, CDR2 FQNNGV. The CDR3 sequence is 15 residues long. CDR3 nucleotide sequence: TGTGCCAGCAGCTTTGGGGGGACAGGATATTCACCCCTCCACTTT. Translated: CASSFGGTGYSPLHF.

V is TRBV3-1 (or the pseudogene TRBV3-2) and J is TRBJ2-7; 7 bases map to TRBD1. The CDR3 totals 13 residues. Per the germline V gene, CDR1 is LGHDT and CDR2 is YNNKEL (reference sequence). V lost 4 bases and J lost 5; bases outside the gene matches: 5. The CDR3 here is CASSPRGGHEQYF. The CDR3 DNA is TGTGCCAGCAGCCCTCGAGGGGGCCACGAGCAGTACTTC.

CDR3 sequence reads: CASSLGQGAATEAFF. DNA of the CDR3: TGCGCCAGCAGCCTAGGACAGGGGGCGGCCACTGAAGCTTTCTTT. This chain links TRBV5-1 with TRBJ1-1; 11 bases are shared with TRBD1. The CDR3 runs 15 residues. The ends lost 4 bases at V and 4 bases at J; junction bases unmatched: 6. Germline CDR1 SGHRS, CDR2 YFSETQ. Full variable domain (rest looked up from reference TRBV5-1 and TRBJ1-1): KAGVTQTPRYLIKTRGQQVTLSCSPISGHRSVSWYQQTPGQGLQFLFEYFSETQRNKGNFPGRFSGRQFSNSRSEMNVSTLELGDSALYLCASSLGQGAATEAFFGQGTRLTVV.

The J gene is TRBJ1-1, the V gene TRBV19; 7 nucleotides line up with TRBD1. This CDR3 spans 12 amino acids. Germline V CDR1 and CDR2: LNHDA, SQIVND (reference sequence). The J segment lost 7 bases and the V segment lost 5 bases, leaving 4 bases of the junction unmatched. The DNA for the CDR3 is TGTGCCAGTAGTTTGGGACAGCTTGAAGCTTTCTTT. It yields the protein CASSLGQLEAFF.

The genes are TRBV15 and TRBJ1-6; no firm D call. The CDR3 contains 15 residues. CDR1 and CDR2 from the germline V gene are LNHNV and YYDKDF (reference sequence). Trimming removed 3 bases at V and 8 bases at J, with 14 bases between. CDR3 protein: CATSRDYALDSPLHF. The CDR3 DNA follows: TGTGCCACCAGCAGGGACTACGCGCTCGATTCACCCCTCCACTTT.

The V and J genes are TRBV5-5 and TRBJ1-2; 10 positions match TRBD1. In germline, CDR1 is SGHKS, CDR2 YYEKEE (reference sequence). V shed 2 bases and J 8 bases; nucleotides not matched to a gene: 12. There are 16 residues in the CDR3. The CDR3 loop is CASSLFAGQGVRGYTF. For the CDR3, the DNA is TGTGCCAGCAGCTTATTCGCCGGACAGGGGGTGCGAGGCTACACCTTC.